The 31 T cell receptor beta chains presented below share a single source sample, sequenced in a study of sequential checkpoint blockade in melanoma (dated by TCRdb to about 2019). Library construction relied on the immunoSEQ multiplex PCR assay. TCRdb took this table from immuneACCESS and kept in-frame rearrangements with V and J called. Such tables lack part of the clones; where checked against another copy, unresolved V genes explain under half of the gap, and the rest is unexplained. The sample table holds 35,000 to 45,000 clones, of which just under 85% were seen once. The ten biggest clones cover around 5.4% of the sample. The treatment or condition label on this specimen signifies: randomized to nivolumab then ipilimumab (arm A) or the reverse (arm B). The material was CD8+ T cells sorted from blood (inferred from file names), obtained from a patient given nivolumab and ipilimumab in sequence. The origin of the receptors is a human donor with melanoma.

The rearrangement uses TRBV4-2 and TRBJ2-5; 7 bases fit TRBD2. Per the germline V gene, CDR1 is LGHNA and CDR2 is YNFKEQ. Trimming took 3 bases from V and 2 from J; bases not matched to a gene: 6. The CDR3 is made up of 15 amino acids. The CDR3 loop reads CASSQEGLYQETQYF. CDR3 nucleotide sequence: TGTGCCAGCAGCCAGGAGGGACTATATCAAGAGACCCAGTACTTC.

This chain links TRBV9 with TRBJ2-6, with D unresolved. The CDR3 loop spans 14 amino acids. Germline assignment: CDR1 SGDLS and CDR2 YYNGEE. The germline V and J ends were trimmed by 4 bases and 4 bases, with 9 bases remaining between them. For the CDR3, the DNA is TGTGCCAGCAGCCCCTCGGTAGGGGCCAACGTCCTGACTTTC. Protein sequence: CASSPSVGANVLTF.

To note about this clone: The same CDR3 arises from other DNA sequences in this sample as well. The V call is TRBV28, the J call TRBJ2-7, with D uncertain. The length of the CDR3 is 12 residues. Germline V lookup: CDR1 MDHEN, CDR2 SYDVKM. Trimming cost V 4 bases and J 2 bases, with 6 bases left between them. Here the CDR3 DNA reads TGTGCCAGCAGTTCAGGCGCCTACGAGCAGTACTTC. Translation: CASSSGAYEQYF.

The V and J genes are TRBV30 and TRBJ2-5; 9 positions match TRBD1. The V and J ends lost 5 bases and 5 bases, in that order; junction bases with no gene match: 12. This CDR3 has 15 amino acids. The germline V gene encodes CDR1 GTSNPN and CDR2 SVGIG (reference sequence). The CDR3 here is CAWGPKTGGRETQYF. DNA of the CDR3: TGTGCCTGGGGACCTAAGACAGGGGGTCGGGAGACCCAGTACTTC.

This sequence joins TRBV6-5 and TRBJ1-5; 9 bases agree with TRBD1. This CDR3 region has 16 residues. V dropped 6 bases and J dropped 3; count of bases not matched to a gene: 9. Germline values: CDR1 MNHEY, CDR2 SVGAGI. CDR3 residues: CASSYRGLIVNQPQHF. The CDR3 bases are TGTGCCAGCAGCTACAGGGGGCTGATAGTCAATCAGCCCCAGCATTTT.

The chain joins TRBV7-6 to TRBJ1-2, with TRBD1 matching over 7 bases. This CDR3 comprises 13 residues. V shed 1 base, J shed 13 bases, and the junction held 9 bases outside the gene matches. CDR1 and CDR2 from the germline V gene are SGHVS and FNYEAQ. Here the CDR3 DNA reads TGTGCCAGCAGCTTAGGACCGACAGGGCTACCCACCTTC. Protein sequence: CASSLGPTGLPTF.

DNA of the CDR3: TGTGCCAGCAGCTCGGTAGGAGCTGGAAACACCATATATTTT. Its protein product is CASSSVGAGNTIYF. V is TRBV7-9 and J is TRBJ1-3; unclear D gene. Trimming removed 4 bases from V and 2 bases from J, with 9 bases in between. CDR3 length equals 14 residues. Looked up from germline, CDR1 is SEHNR and CDR2 is FQNEAQ (reference sequence).

The chain carries TRBV19 and TRBJ2-5; TRBD2 is a possible D gene (6 bases). The germline CDR1 and CDR2 sequences are LNHDA and SQIVND (reference sequence). V lost 1 base to trimming and J lost 10 bases, with 16 bases between them. CDR3 length equals 14 residues. The CDR3 reads CASSIVGTAGNQYF. The CDR3, as DNA: TGTGCCAGTAGTATAGTGGGGACCGCGGGGAACCAGTACTTC.

This rearrangement joins TRBV6-5 to TRBJ2-7; a possible D gene is TRBD2 (5 bases). V was pared by 1 base and J by 3 bases, with 10 bases between. The CDR3 extends over 14 amino acids. Germline V lookup: CDR1 MNHEY, CDR2 SVGAGI. The CDR3 sequence: CASSYYRTGYEQYF. CDR3 bases: TGTGCCAGCAGTTACTATCGGACTGGCTACGAGCAGTACTTC.

J is TRBJ2-2 and V is TRBV27, with D uncertain. CDR1 and CDR2 (germline): MNHEY, SMNVEV (reference sequence). There are 11 residues in the CDR3. The V end was cut by 7 bases, the J end by 8 bases, with 8 bases between. The CDR3 protein is CASIFGGELFF. For the CDR3, the DNA is TGTGCCAGCATTTTCGGGGGGGAGCTGTTTTTT.

This chain joins TRBV5-6 and TRBJ2-5; 9 bases match TRBD2. The trim removed 4 bases at V and 11 bases at J, leaving 12 bases unmatched. Germline CDR1 is SGHDT and CDR2 is YYEEEE. This CDR3 is built from 14 residues. CDR3 bases: TGTGCCAGCAGCGAGGATAGCGGGAGAGGGGAGCAGTACTTC. Its translation: CASSEDSGRGEQYF. The full variable domain, rest sourced from reference TRBV5-6 and TRBJ2-5, is DAGVTQSPTHLIKTRGQQVTLRCSPKSGHDTVSWYQQALGQGPQFIFQYYEEEERQRGNFPDRFSGHQFPNYSSELNVNALLLGDSALYLCASSEDSGRGEQYFGPGTRLLVL.

The genes are TRBV27 and TRBJ2-1; TRBD1 aligns across 7 bases. The J segment lost 6 bases and the V segment lost 6 bases, leaving 11 bases of the junction unmatched. The CDR3 sequence is 15 residues long. The germline gives CDR1 MNHEY, CDR2 SMNVEV (reference sequence). Here the CDR3 reads CASSRTGYGTNEQFF. The CDR3 coding sequence is TGTGCCAGCAGCAGGACAGGTTATGGTACCAATGAGCAGTTCTTC.

The genes are TRBV6-5 and TRBJ2-1; a possible D gene is TRBD1 (6 bases). With 3 bases removed from V and 5 bases from J, the gap between germline ends came to 11 bases. Germline CDR1 is MNHEY and CDR2 is SVGAGI. The CDR3 runs to 14 residues. This CDR3 reads CASSYQGTNNEQFF. For the CDR3, the DNA is TGTGCCAGCAGTTATCAGGGGACAAACAATGAGCAGTTCTTC.

The chain is built from TRBV27 and TRBJ2-7, with 12 nucleotides matching TRBD2. The CDR3 is 16 amino acids. CDR1 and CDR2 (germline): MNHEY, SMNVEV (reference sequence). V lost 3 bases and J lost 3; bases outside the gene matches: 6. CDR3 residues: CASSFLLAGGSYEQYF. CDR3 bases: TGTGCCAGCAGTTTTCTTCTAGCGGGAGGGAGCTACGAGCAGTACTTC.

The chain joins TRBV2 to TRBJ1-3; TRBD1 matches 7 bases. Unmatched junction bases numbered 7, after V lost 10 bases and J lost 4 bases. Per germline, CDR1 SNHLY and CDR2 FYNNEI. The CDR3 extends over 13 amino acids. CDR3 protein: CATPTGRGNTIYF. CDR3 in DNA: TGTGCCACTCCGACAGGGAGGGGAAACACCATATATTTT.

Written as DNA, the CDR3 is TGCGCCAGCAGCCAAGGGCCAGATCTTGAAGCTTTCTTT. This encodes CASSQGPDLEAFF. The rearrangement joins TRBV4-1 to TRBJ1-1; D not resolved. The germline V gene encodes CDR1 MGHRA and CDR2 YSYEKL. The CDR3 contains 13 residues. V lost 1 base and J 7 bases, leaving 10 bases between the germline ends.

V gene TRBV11-2 combines with J gene TRBJ2-7; D is undetermined. This CDR3 is built from 12 residues. CDR1 SGHAT and CDR2 FQNNGV come from the germline V gene. V shed 3 bases and J shed 6 bases, with 9 bases lying between them. This CDR3 reads CASSFDSREQYF. The CDR3 coding sequence is TGTGCCAGCAGCTTCGACTCCCGCGAGCAGTACTTC.

This sequence joins TRBV4-1 and TRBJ1-2; D might be TRBD1 (5 bases). V was clipped by 2 bases and J by 6 bases, with 13 bases between them. CDR3 length equals 14 residues. Germline V gives CDR1 MGHRA, CDR2 YSYEKL. DNA of the CDR3: TGCGCCAGCAGCCAATCCGGGACTGGGGATGGCTACACCTTC. This gives the protein CASSQSGTGDGYTF.

This chain uses TRBV10-3 with TRBJ2-1, with TRBD2 as a possible D gene (5 bases). Germline V gives CDR1 ENHRY, CDR2 SYGVKD. The CDR3 is 13 amino acids. V lost 11 bases and J 1 base, leaving 12 bases between the germline ends. The CDR3 protein is CAPGESSYNEQFF. The CDR3 DNA reads as TGTGCCCCCGGGGAGAGTTCCTACAATGAGCAGTTCTTC.

J is TRBJ1-5 and V is TRBV27, with TRBD1 as a possible D gene (6 bases). Trimming shortened V by 4 bases and J by 7 bases, and 14 bases separated the two germline ends. This CDR3 comprises 14 residues. CDR1 and CDR2 (germline): MNHEY, SMNVEV (reference sequence). Here the CDR3 reads CASSSGTIRQPQHF. The CDR3 nucleotides are TGTGCCAGCAGTTCCGGGACAATCCGACAGCCCCAGCATTTT.

This clone is classed as medium-sized. Other DNA variants within this sample encode the same CDR3. The V call is TRBV28, the J call TRBJ2-3; D is unresolved. Germline assignment: CDR1 MDHEN and CDR2 SYDVKM. This CDR3 spans 14 amino acids. Trimming cost V 3 bases and J 0 bases, with 7 bases left between them. CDR3 in amino acids: CASSFLESTDTQYF. CDR3 nucleotides: TGTGCCAGCAGTTTTCTAGAGAGCACAGATACGCAGTATTTT.

This sequence joins TRBV29-1 and TRBJ2-5, with 9 bases aligning to TRBD1. Germline V gene sequence: CDR1 SQVTM, CDR2 ANQGSEA. V lost 5 bases, J lost 4 bases, and 14 bases stayed unmatched. This CDR3 contains 16 residues. CDR3 sequence reads: CSVIPGQGTSRETQYF. As DNA, the CDR3 is TGCAGCGTTATCCCGGGACAGGGAACGTCCCGAGAGACCCAGTACTTC. The entire variable domain, with the rest obtained from reference TRBV29-1 and TRBJ2-5, is as follows: SAVISQKPSRDICQRGTSLTIQCQVDSQVTMMFWYRQQPGQSLTLIATANQGSEATYESGFVIDKFPISRPNLTFSTLTVSNMSPEDSSIYLCSVIPGQGTSRETQYFGPGTRLLVL.

The chain combines TRBV4-1 with TRBJ2-3, with a tentative D call TRBD2 (5 bases). Per the germline V gene, CDR1 is MGHRA and CDR2 is YSYEKL. The V gene lost 4 bases and the J gene lost 6 bases, with 8 bases spanning the gap. The CDR3 is 12 amino acids. Here the CDR3 DNA reads TGCGCCAGCAGCCCGGAGGAGGATACGCAGTATTTT. Its translation: CASSPEEDTQYF.

V gene TRBV19 combines with J gene TRBJ2-3; 10 bases are a match to TRBD1. Trimming cost V 9 bases and J 4 bases; bases outside gene matches: 4. The CDR3 is 13 residues long. From germline, CDR1 is LNHDA and CDR2 SQIVND (reference sequence). The CDR3 region has the DNA TGTGCCAGCCAGACAGGGGGCGCAGATACGCAGTATTTT. This gives the protein CASQTGGADTQYF.

The V gene is TRBV28, the J gene TRBJ1-1; D remains ambiguous. The germline V gene encodes CDR1 MDHEN and CDR2 SYDVKM. This CDR3 is built from 12 residues. Between the trimmed V and J ends, which lost 4 bases and 1 base, there was a span of 4 bases. The CDR3 sequence: CASSSSNTEAFF. CDR3 nucleotides: TGTGCCAGCAGTTCCTCGAACACTGAAGCTTTCTTT.

This sequence joins TRBV7-9 and TRBJ1-1; 10 nucleotides line up with TRBD1. Germline CDR1 reads SEHNR; CDR2 reads FQNEAQ (reference sequence). V trimming: 5 bases; J trimming: 1 base; junction bases outside the gene matches: 4. The CDR3 length is 15 residues. CDR3 protein: CASSPWDRGNTEAFF. DNA of the CDR3: TGTGCCAGCAGCCCTTGGGACAGGGGGAACACTGAAGCTTTCTTT.

The V and J genes are TRBV7-2 and TRBJ2-7; D remains unclear. Trimming left V 1 base short and J 0 bases short, with 4 bases between. CDR1 is SGHTA and CDR2 is FQGNSA in the germline V gene. This CDR3 has 13 amino acids. The CDR3 coding sequence is TGTGCCAGCAGCTTAGGTCTCTCCTACGAGCAGTACTTC. This codes for CASSLGLSYEQYF.

The gene calls are TRBV15 and TRBJ2-7; 7 nucleotides match TRBD1. V lost 0 bases to trimming and J lost 2 bases; unmatched junction nucleotides: 7. CDR1 and CDR2 (germline): LNHNV, YYDKDF (reference sequence). CDR3 length: 16 amino acids. Written as DNA, the CDR3 is TGTGCCACCAGCAGAGATTTTAGAGACAGGGCCTACGAGCAGTACTTC. Protein product: CATSRDFRDRAYEQYF.

In nucleotides, the CDR3 is TGTGCCAGCATTGGCGCGGCACACAATGAGCAGTTCTTC. Residues: CASIGAAHNEQFF. This rearrangement joins TRBV7-9 to TRBJ2-1; D is unresolved. The CDR3 has 13 amino acids. The V gene lost 7 bases and the J gene lost 5 bases, with 12 bases spanning the gap. The germline gives CDR1 SEHNR, CDR2 FQNEAQ (reference sequence).

V and J are TRBV5-1 and TRBJ1-4, with 7 bases fitting TRBD1. J gave up 8 bases and V 0 bases, and 4 bases lay outside the gene matches. The CDR3 has 14 amino acids. Germline values: CDR1 SGHRS, CDR2 YFSETQ. CDR3 in amino acids: CASSLGQGDEKLFF. The CDR3 coding sequence is TGCGCCAGCAGCTTGGGACAGGGTGACGAAAAACTGTTTTTT.

V gene TRBV30 combines with J gene TRBJ1-2; 8 positions agree with TRBD1. V trimming: 1 base; J trimming: 8 bases; junction bases outside the gene matches: 6. CDR1 and CDR2 (germline): GTSNPN, SVGIG (reference sequence). There are 13 residues in the CDR3. Written as DNA, the CDR3 is TGTGCCTGGAGTGAGACAGGGGTTTTGGGCTACACCTTC. This encodes CAWSETGVLGYTF.